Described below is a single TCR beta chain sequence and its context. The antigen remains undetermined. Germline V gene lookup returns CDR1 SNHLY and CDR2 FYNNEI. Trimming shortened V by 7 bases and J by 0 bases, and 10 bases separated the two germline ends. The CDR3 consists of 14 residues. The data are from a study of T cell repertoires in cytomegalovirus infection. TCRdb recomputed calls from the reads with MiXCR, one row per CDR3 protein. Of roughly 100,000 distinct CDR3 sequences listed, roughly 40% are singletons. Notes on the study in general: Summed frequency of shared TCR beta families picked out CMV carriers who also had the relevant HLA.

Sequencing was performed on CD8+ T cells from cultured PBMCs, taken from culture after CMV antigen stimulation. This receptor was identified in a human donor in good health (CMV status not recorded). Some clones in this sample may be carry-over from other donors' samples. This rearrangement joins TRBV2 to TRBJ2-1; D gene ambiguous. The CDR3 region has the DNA TGTGCCAGCACTCTCGAAAGCTCCTACAATGAGCAGTTCTTC. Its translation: CASTLESSYNEQFF.